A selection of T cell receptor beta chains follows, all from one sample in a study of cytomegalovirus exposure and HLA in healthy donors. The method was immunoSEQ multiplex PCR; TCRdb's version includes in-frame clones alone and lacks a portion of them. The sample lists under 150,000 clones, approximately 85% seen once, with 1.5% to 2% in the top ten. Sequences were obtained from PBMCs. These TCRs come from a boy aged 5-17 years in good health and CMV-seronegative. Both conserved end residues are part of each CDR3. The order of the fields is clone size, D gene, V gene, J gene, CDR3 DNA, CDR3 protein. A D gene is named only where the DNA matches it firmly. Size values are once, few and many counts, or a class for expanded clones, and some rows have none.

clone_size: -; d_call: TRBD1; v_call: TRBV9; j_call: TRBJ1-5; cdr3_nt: TGTGCCAGCAGCGAATCATGGACAGGATTAAATCAGCCCCAGCATTTT; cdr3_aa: CASSESWTGLNQPQHF
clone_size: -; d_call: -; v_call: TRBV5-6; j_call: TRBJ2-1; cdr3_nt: TGTGCCAGCAGCTATAGGAGGGCCGCCTACAATGAGCAGTTCTTC; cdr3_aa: CASSYRRAAYNEQFF
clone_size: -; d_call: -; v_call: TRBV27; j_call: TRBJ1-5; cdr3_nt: TGTGCCAGCAGGCCGACCGGGAGCATGGTAGCCCAGCATTTT; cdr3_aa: CASRPTGSMVAQHF
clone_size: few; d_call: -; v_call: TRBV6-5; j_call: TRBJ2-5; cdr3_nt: TGTGCCAGCAGTTACACCGGGATACCTAAAGAGACCCAGTACTTC; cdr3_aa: CASSYTGIPKETQYF
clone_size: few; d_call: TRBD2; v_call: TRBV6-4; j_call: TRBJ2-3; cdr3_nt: TGTGCCAGCAGTGAAGTAGCGGGGAGCACAGATACGCAGTATTTT; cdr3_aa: CASSEVAGSTDTQYF
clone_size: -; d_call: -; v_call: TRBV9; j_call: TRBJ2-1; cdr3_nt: TGTGCCAGCAGCCCACAGACCCAGCGGCTCAATGAGCAGTTCTTC; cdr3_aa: CASSPQTQRLNEQFF
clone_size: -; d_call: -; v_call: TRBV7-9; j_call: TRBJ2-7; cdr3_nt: TGTTCCAGCAGCGAATCGTCGAGGGAGCAGTACTTC; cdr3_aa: CSSSESSREQYF
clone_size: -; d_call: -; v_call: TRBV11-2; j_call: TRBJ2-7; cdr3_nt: TGTGCCAGCAGCTTAGGCGGAGCGGGCGCCTACGAGCAGTACTTC; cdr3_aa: CASSLGGAGAYEQYF
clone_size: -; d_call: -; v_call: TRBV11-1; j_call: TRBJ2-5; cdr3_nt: TGTGCCAGCAGCCTGGGACTCCTCCAAGAGACCCAGTACTTC; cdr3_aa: CASSLGLLQETQYF
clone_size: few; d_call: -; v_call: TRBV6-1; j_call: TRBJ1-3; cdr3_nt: TGTGCCAGCAGTGAAGCGCTTCGGAGGACTTCTGGAAACACCATATATTTT; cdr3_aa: CASSEALRRTSGNTIYF
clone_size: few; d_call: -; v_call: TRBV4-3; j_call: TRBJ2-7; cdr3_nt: TGCGCCAGCAGCCAAGGATGGACAGCCACCTACGAGCAGTACTTC; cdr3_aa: CASSQGWTATYEQYF